The clone carrying this T cell receptor beta chain was seen more than once but under ten times. Per the authors' pipeline: Reference gene primer amplification in the assay estimated nucleated cell counts. Profiled with immunoSEQ multiplex PCR; TCRdb holds only in-frame clones, not every one. That table is the source of V, J and clone size, and D and trimming were worked out from the DNA. The profile shows approximately 300,000 clones, approximately 85% of them singletons. With 0 bases removed from V and 0 bases from J, the gap between germline ends came to 9 bases. The CDR3 length is 16 residues. From germline, CDR1 is SGHRS and CDR2 YFSETQ. The data were taken from a study of blood T cell repertoires in COVID-19. Looking at the study overall: T cells, B-cell-depleted T cells, or PBMCs provided the cDNA or gDNA that served as material.

Sequenced material: peripheral blood. J is TRBJ1-4 and V is TRBV5-1; D not certain. This receptor was obtained from a human donor with COVID-19, enrolled during active disease. The donor label of this sample is uncertain. For the CDR3, the DNA is TGCGCCAGCAGCTTGGCCGGAACAGCAACTAATGAAAAACTGTTTTTT. It translates to CASSLAGTATNEKLFF.